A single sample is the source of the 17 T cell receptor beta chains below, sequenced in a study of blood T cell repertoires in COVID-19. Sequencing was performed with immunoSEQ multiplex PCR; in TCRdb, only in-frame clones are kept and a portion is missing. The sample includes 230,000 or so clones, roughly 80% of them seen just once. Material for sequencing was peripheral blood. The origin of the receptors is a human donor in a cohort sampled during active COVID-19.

DNA for the CDR3: TGTGCCAGCAGTCCGACAGGGCTCGAGAGCTCACCCCTCCACTTT. It codes for CASSPTGLESSPLHF. The chain employs TRBV5-6 and TRBJ1-6, with 7 nucleotides matching TRBD1. Trimming at V came to 5 bases and at J to 10 bases, leaving 12 bases not matched to a gene. The length of the CDR3 is 15 residues. Germline V gene sequence: CDR1 SGHDT, CDR2 YYEEEE.

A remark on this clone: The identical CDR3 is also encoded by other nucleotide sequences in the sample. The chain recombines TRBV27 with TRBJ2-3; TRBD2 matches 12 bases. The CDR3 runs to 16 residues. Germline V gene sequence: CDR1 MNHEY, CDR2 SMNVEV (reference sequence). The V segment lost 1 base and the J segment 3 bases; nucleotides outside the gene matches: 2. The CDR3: CASSLFLAGGTDTQYF. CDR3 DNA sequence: TGTGCCAGCAGTTTATTTCTAGCGGGAGGGACAGATACGCAGTATTTT.

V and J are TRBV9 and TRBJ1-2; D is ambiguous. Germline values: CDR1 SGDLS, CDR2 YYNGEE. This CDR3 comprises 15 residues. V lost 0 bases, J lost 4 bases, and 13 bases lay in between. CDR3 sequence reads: CASSVDGKGPYGYTF. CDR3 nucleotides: TGTGCCAGCAGCGTAGACGGGAAAGGCCCCTATGGCTACACCTTC.

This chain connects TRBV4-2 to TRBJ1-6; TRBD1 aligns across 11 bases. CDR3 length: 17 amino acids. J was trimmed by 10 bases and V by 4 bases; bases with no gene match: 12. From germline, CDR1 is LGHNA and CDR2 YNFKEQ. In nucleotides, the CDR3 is TGTGCCAGCAGCCGCACATCAGCCGGGACAGGGGGGTCACCCCTCCACTTT. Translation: CASSRTSAGTGGSPLHF.

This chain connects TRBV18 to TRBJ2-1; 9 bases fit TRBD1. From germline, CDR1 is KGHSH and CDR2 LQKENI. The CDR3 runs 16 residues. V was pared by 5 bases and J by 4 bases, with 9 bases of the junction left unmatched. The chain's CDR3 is CASSTWTGEGYNEQFF. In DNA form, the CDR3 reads TGTGCCAGCTCAACCTGGACAGGGGAGGGGTACAATGAGCAGTTCTTC.

The CDR3 here is CASSPRLLTDTQYF. CDR3 in DNA: TGTGCCAGCAGCCCCCGACTACTCACAGATACGCAGTATTTT. V usage is TRBV7-3 and J usage is TRBJ2-3; a possible D gene is TRBD2 (5 bases). V was cut by 5 bases and J by 2 bases, with 11 bases left in between. This CDR3 contains 14 residues. Germline V gene lookup returns CDR1 SGHTA and CDR2 FQGTGA.

CDR3 loop: CASSPEGLAALGAQYF. The DNA for the CDR3 is TGTGCCAGCTCCCCTGAGGGGCTAGCGGCCCTCGGGGCCCAGTACTTC. The chain combines TRBV5-6 with TRBJ2-5; 7 bases match TRBD2. Germline V lookup: CDR1 SGHDT, CDR2 YYEEEE. J was trimmed by 9 bases and V by 7 bases; bases with no gene match: 21. The CDR3 spans 16 residues.

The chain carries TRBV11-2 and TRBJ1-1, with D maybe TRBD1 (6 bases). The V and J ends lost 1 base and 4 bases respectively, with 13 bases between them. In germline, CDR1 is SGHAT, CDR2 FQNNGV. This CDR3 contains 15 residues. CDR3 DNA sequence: TGTGCCAGCAGCTTAGGGGGGGGGCGCGGCACTGAAGCTTTCTTT. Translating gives CASSLGGGRGTEAFF.

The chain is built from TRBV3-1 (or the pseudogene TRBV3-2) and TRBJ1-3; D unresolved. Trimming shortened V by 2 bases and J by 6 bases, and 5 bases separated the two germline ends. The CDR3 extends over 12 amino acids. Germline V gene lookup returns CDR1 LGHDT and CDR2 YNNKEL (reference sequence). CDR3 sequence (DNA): TGTGCCAGCAGCCAAAATATAAACACCATATATTTT. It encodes CASSQNINTIYF.

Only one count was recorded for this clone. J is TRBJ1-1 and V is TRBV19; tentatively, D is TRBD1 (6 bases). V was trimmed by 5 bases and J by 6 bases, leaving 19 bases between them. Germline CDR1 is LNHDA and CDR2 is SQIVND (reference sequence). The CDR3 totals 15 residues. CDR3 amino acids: CASSGSTGSLAEAFF. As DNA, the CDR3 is TGTGCCAGTAGTGGGAGCACAGGGTCGCTCGCTGAAGCTTTCTTT.

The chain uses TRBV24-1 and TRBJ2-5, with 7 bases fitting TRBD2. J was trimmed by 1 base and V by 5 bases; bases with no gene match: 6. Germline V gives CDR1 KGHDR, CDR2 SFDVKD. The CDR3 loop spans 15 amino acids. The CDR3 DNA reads TGTGCCACCAGTGCTCTGGCTAGCGGCCAAGAGACCCAGTACTTC. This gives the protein CATSALASGQETQYF.

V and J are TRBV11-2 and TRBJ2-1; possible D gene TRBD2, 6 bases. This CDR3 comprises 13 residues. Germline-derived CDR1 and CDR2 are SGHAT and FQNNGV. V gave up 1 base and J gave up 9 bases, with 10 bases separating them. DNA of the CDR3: TGTGCCAGCAGCTTAGGCGGGACGGTTGAGCAGTTCTTC. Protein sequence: CASSLGGTVEQFF.

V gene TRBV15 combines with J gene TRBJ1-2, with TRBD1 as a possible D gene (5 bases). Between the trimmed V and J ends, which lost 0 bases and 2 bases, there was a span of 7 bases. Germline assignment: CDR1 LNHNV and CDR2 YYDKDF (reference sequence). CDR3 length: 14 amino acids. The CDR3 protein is CATSRDHRNYGYTF. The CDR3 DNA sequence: TGTGCCACCAGCAGAGATCACAGGAACTATGGCTACACCTTC.

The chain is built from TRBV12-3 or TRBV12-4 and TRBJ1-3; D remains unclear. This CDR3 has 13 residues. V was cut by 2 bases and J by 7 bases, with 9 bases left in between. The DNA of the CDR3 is TGTGCCAGCAGTTTAAGGGAGCGGAACACCATATATTTT. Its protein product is CASSLRERNTIYF.

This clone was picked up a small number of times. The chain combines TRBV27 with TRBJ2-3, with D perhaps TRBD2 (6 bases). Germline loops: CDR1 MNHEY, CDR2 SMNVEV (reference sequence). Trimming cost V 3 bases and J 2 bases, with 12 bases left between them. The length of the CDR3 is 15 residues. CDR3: CASSLDGGHTDTQYF. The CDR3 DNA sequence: TGTGCCAGCAGTTTGGATGGAGGGCACACAGATACGCAGTATTTT.

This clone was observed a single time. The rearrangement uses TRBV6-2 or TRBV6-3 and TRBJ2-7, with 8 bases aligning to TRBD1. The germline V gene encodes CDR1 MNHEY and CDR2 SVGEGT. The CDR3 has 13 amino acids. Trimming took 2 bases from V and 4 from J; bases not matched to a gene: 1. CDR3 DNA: TGTGCCAGCAGTTACCGGGACAGGTACGAGCAGTACTTC. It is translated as CASSYRDRYEQYF.

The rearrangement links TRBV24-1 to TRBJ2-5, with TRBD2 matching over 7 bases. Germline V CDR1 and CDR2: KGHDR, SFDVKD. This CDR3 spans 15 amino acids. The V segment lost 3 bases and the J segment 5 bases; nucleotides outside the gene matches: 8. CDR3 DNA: TGTGCCACCAGTGATCGGACTAGGGCTCGGGAGACCCAGTACTTC. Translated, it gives CATSDRTRARETQYF.